The rows below give T cell receptor beta chains drawn from one sample of a study of tumor-infiltrating lymphocytes in primary liver carcinoma. TCRdb used MiXCR to reprocess the multiplex PCR reads, holding one entry per CDR3 protein. The sample contains 180,000 or so distinct CDR3 sequences, over 45% of which appear only once. The sequencing input was peripheral blood. These receptors came from a man aged 35 to 55 with primary liver carcinoma and hepatitis B virus infection. The CDR3 runs from the conserved cysteine through the conserved F or W. Fields, in order: D gene, J gene, clone size, V gene, CDR3 DNA, CDR3 protein. D genes are given only for firm matches. Size values are once, few and many counts, or a class for expanded clones, and some rows have none.

- | TRBJ2-7 | - | TRBV4-1 | TGCGCCAGCAGCCGTGGCGGGGAGCAGTACTTC | CASSRGGEQYF
TRBD1 | TRBJ2-1 | - | TRBV30 | TGTGCCTGGAGTGTCCGGGACAGGGAGTACAATGAGCAGTTCTTC | CAWSVRDREYNEQFF
- | TRBJ2-5 | - | TRBV11-2 | TGTGCCAGCAGCTTATCGGTTCCCCTGGAGACCCAATACTTC | CASSLSVPLETQYF
- | TRBJ1-1 | many | TRBV11-2 | TGTGCCAGCAGGGGATTCGGCGGACAGAGCTTGAACACTGAAGCTTTCTTT | CASRGFGGQSLNTEAFF
- | TRBJ2-1 | - | TRBV11-1 | TGTGCCAACAGCTTTGGGGCGAGAGTGGTGTACAATGAGCAGTTCTTC | CANSFGARVVYNEQFF
TRBD1 | TRBJ2-2 | - | TRBV29-1 | TGCATCGTTGAAGATAGGGACAGGGGGCAGAGGGAGCTGTTTTTT | CIVEDRDRGQRELFF
- | TRBJ2-1 | - | TRBV11-2 | TGTGCCAGCAGCTTGGGTATCGCACTAGCCATGGGTGAGCGGTCCTTC | CASSLGIALAMGERSF
- | TRBJ1-4 | - | TRBV6-5 | TGTGCCAGCAGTAACGAGGGGGATGAAAAACTGTTTTTT | CASSNEGDEKLFF
- | TRBJ2-7 | few | TRBV6-2/TRBV6-3 | TGTGCCAGTACCTACAGGTACGAGCAGTACTTC | CASTYRYEQYF
- | TRBJ2-1 | - | TRBV29-1 | TGCAGCGTCACGCCTGTGGGAGGAAACAATGAGCAGTTCTTC | CSVTPVGGNNEQFF